This TCR beta chain was profiled in a study of beta chain features in type 1 diabetes. Turning to the study itself: Examined across all samples were roughly 110,000,000 sorted cells. Overall study results and limits: The study found that naive, central memory and Treg TCRB repertoires appeared more similar in patients than in healthy donors. Among all four CD4+ subsets, Type 1 diabetes patients had TCRB CDR3s that were moderately but significantly shorter.

There are a few counts of this clone. Its target is not known. Expressed TCRB transcripts were sequenced, since all the RNA that had been isolated was reverse transcribed. Sequenced by immunoSEQ multiplex PCR; TCRdb stores in-frame clones only, minus some. The profile shows some 45,000 clones, under 65% of them singletons. The CDR3 covers 13 residues. Germline V gene data show CDR1 as SGHDN and CDR2 as FVKESK. The V end was cut by 1 base, the J end by 2 bases, with 6 bases between. The chain is built from TRBV14 and TRBJ2-7; D not certain. The specimen sequenced was Tregs from blood. The receptor's source is a woman aged 18-35 years in good health. CDR3 region: CASSQVHTYEQYF. The CDR3 DNA is TGTGCCAGCAGCCAAGTACATACCTACGAGCAGTACTTC. Full variable domain (missing parts from reference TRBV14 and TRBJ2-7): EAGVTQFPSHSVIEKGQTVTLRCDPISGHDNLYWYRRVMGKEIKFLLHFVKESKQDESGMPNNRFLAERTGGTYSTLKVQPAELEDSGVYFCASSQVHTYEQYFGPGTRLTVT.